This is a list of T cell receptor beta chains from one sample in a study of CD8 T cells in ankylosing spondylitis. TCRdb reprocessed the 5' RACE reads via MiXCR and lists one record per CDR3 protein. The sample lists 30,000 to 45,000 distinct CDR3 sequences, about 9.3% seen once, with more than 15% in the top ten. The material sequenced was blood, either unsorted or a sorted T cell fraction (not recorded which). The receptors derive from a male donor with ankylosing spondylitis or in good health (not recorded which). Each CDR3 is given with its conserved first and last residue. The order of the fields is V gene, clone size, D gene, J gene, CDR3 DNA, CDR3 protein. A D gene is named only where the DNA matches it firmly. The size field is filled for only some rows; it gives once, few, many or a size class.

TRBV3-1,many,TRBD2,TRBJ2-3,TGTGCCAGCAGCCCCTCGACTAGCGGGGGGAGAACAGATACGCAGTATTTT,CASSPSTSGGRTDTQYF
TRBV5-1,many,NA,TRBJ2-7,TGCGCCAGCAGCCTCACTCACAGAGGATCCTACGAGCAGTACTTC,CASSLTHRGSYEQYF
TRBV28,many,NA,TRBJ2-7,TGTGCCAGCAGTTTAACGGGGCCCAGCTCCTACGAGCAGTACTTC,CASSLTGPSSYEQYF
TRBV2,NA,NA,TRBJ1-2,TGTGCCAGCAGTGATAGGGACCGCGGGAGGCGAGGCTACACCTTC,CASSDRDRGRRGYTF
TRBV12-3/TRBV12-4,many,NA,TRBJ2-2,TGTGCCAGCAGTGGCCATGGGGGAACCGGGGAGCTGTTTTTT,CASSGHGGTGELFF
TRBV7-9,many,NA,TRBJ2-1,TGTGCCAGCAGCTTAACTTTGGGTGAGCAGTTCTTC,CASSLTLGEQFF
TRBV20-1,many,NA,TRBJ2-1,TGCAGTGCTAGTCAGCGGGCCAATGAGCAGTTCTTC,CSASQRANEQFF
TRBV3-1,many,NA,TRBJ2-7,TGTGCCAGCAGCCAAGCCAAGGACAGCTACGAGCAGTACTTC,CASSQAKDSYEQYF
TRBV6-5,few,NA,TRBJ2-5,TGTGCCAGCAGGACCCGAGAGACCCAGTACTTC,CASRTRETQYF
TRBV20-1,medium-sized,TRBD2,TRBJ2-7,TGCAGTGCCCTGGGACTAGCGGGAGGGTTTAACGACGAGCAGTACTTC,CSALGLAGGFNDEQYF
TRBV29-1,many,NA,TRBJ2-5,TGCAGCGTTAGAGGACAGCCGAGGGCACAAGAGACCCAGTACTTC,CSVRGQPRAQETQYF
TRBV27,many,NA,TRBJ2-7,TGTGCCAGCAGTTTATTTCCGGGACCCTCCTACGAGCAGTACTTC,CASSLFPGPSYEQYF
TRBV24-1,many,TRBD1,TRBJ2-5,TGTGCCACCAGTGATACCGGGACAGGGGGCGAAGGAGAGACCCAGTACTTC,CATSDTGTGGEGETQYF
TRBV4-1,many,NA,TRBJ1-2,TGCGCCAGCAGCCAAGGGGTCGCTAACTATGGCTACACCTTC,CASSQGVANYGYTF